These 5 T cell receptor beta chains were all obtained from the same sample, sequenced in a study of CD8 T cells in ankylosing spondylitis. TCRdb re-called the 5' RACE reads with MiXCR, one entry per CDR3 protein. The sample carries fewer than 250,000 distinct CDR3 sequences, over 9.5% recorded once. Sequenced: blood, either unsorted or a sorted T cell fraction (not recorded which). Source of these receptors: a male donor with ankylosing spondylitis or in good health (not recorded which).

This clonotype was seen more than once but under ten times. The rearrangement links TRBV7-9 to TRBJ2-1; D is uncertain. CDR1 and CDR2 from the germline V gene are SEHNR and FQNEAQ (reference sequence). V lost 5 bases and J 3 bases, leaving 11 bases between the germline ends. The CDR3 loop spans 14 amino acids. This CDR3 is CASSPAHLYNEQFF. The DNA of the CDR3 is TGTGCCAGCAGCCCCGCCCACCTCTACAATGAGCAGTTCTTC.

This clonotype has a count of ten or more. V usage is TRBV20-1 and J usage is TRBJ2-2, with 11 bases aligning to TRBD2. The junction had 4 bases not matched to a gene; V was cut back by 6 bases and J by 1 base. This CDR3 comprises 15 residues. Germline lookup yields CDR1 DFQATT and CDR2 SNEGSKA (reference sequence). The CDR3 here is CSAPGTSGNTGELFF. Written as DNA, the CDR3 is TGCAGTGCCCCTGGGACTAGCGGGAACACCGGGGAGCTGTTTTTT.

This rearrangement joins TRBV25-1 to TRBJ2-5; possibly TRBD2 for D (5 bases). V lost 4 bases and J 6 bases, leaving 12 bases between the germline ends. The CDR3 has 13 amino acids. CDR1 and CDR2 from the germline V gene are MGHDK and SYGVNS. CDR3 sequence: CASSADGLKTQYF. The DNA of the CDR3 is TGTGCCAGCAGTGCGGACGGACTGAAGACCCAGTACTTC.

This clonotype has a handful of counts. This sequence joins TRBV7-2 and TRBJ2-1; D perhaps matches TRBD2 (6 bases). Looked up from germline, CDR1 is SGHTA and CDR2 is FQGNSA. This CDR3 has 14 residues. The ends were cut back, 1 base at V and 7 bases at J, with 11 bases in the middle. CDR3 nucleotide sequence: TGTGCCAGCAGCTTAGAGGGCGGGACGAATGAGCAGTTCTTC. This codes for CASSLEGGTNEQFF. Full variable domain (remainder filled in from reference TRBV7-2 and TRBJ2-1): GAGVSQSPSNKVTEKGKDVELRCDPISGHTALYWYRQSLGQGLEFLIYFQGNSAPDKSGLPSDRFSAERTGGSVSTLTIQRTQQEDSAVYLCASSLEGGTNEQFFGPGTRLTVL.

In the case of this clonotype: With a much larger clone just one base away, this may be a read error. This likely comes from a read error, as the CDR3 has no conserved phenylalanine or tryptophan at its end. The CDR3 coding sequence is TGCGCCAGCAGAGGGGGGCTAGCGGATGGCAATGAGCAGTTCCTC. This gives the protein CASRGGLADGNEQFL. The genes are TRBV5-1 and TRBJ2-1; a weak D match, TRBD2 (7 bases). Between the trimmed V and J ends, which lost 5 bases and 6 bases, there was a span of 18 bases. Germline CDR1 SGHRS, CDR2 YFSETQ. The CDR3 loop spans 15 amino acids.